The 16 T cell receptor beta chains reported below all come from one sample, sequenced in a study of regulatory T cells in long-lasting Graves disease. Construction of TCR beta libraries relied on iRepertoire HTBI primers and on Arm-PCR targeting CDR3 regions. Using its own MiXCR run on the multiplex PCR reads, TCRdb lists one record per CDR3 protein. The repertoire consists of around 460,000 distinct CDR3 sequences, with 12% to 15% occurring once and the leading ten covering roughly 15%. Stated time point: newly diagnosed GD, antithyroid drugs for less than 3 months. PBMCs provided the RNA from which the TCR library was made. These data also featured in a second study, about T cells in Graves' hyperthyroidism and ophthalmopathy.

Specimen: peripheral blood mononuclear cells (PBMCs), collected at new diagnosis, from a patient treated with antithyroid drugs. These receptors were collected from a woman aged 45-65 years with Graves disease.

This clonotype was recorded many times. V gene TRBV12-3 or TRBV12-4 combines with J gene TRBJ2-7; 7 bases line up with TRBD1. With 7 bases clipped from V and 0 bases from J, the junction kept 6 bases outside the gene matches. This CDR3 spans 14 amino acids. CDR3 sequence (DNA): TGTGCCAGCACCCCGACAGGGTTCTCCTACGAGCAGTACTTC. This sequence encodes CASTPTGFSYEQYF.

This clonotype showed up many times. V gene TRBV30 combines with J gene TRBJ2-3; no reliable D call. Trimming left V 4 bases short and J 0 bases short, with 5 bases between. The CDR3 is 12 residues long. Looked up from germline, CDR1 is GTSNPN and CDR2 is SVGIG (reference sequence). The CDR3 here is CAWKSSTDTQYF. Written as DNA, the CDR3 is TGTGCCTGGAAGTCGAGCACAGATACGCAGTATTTT.

This chain connects TRBV20-1 to TRBJ1-2; D is possibly TRBD1 (5 bases). V was trimmed by 5 bases and J by 6 bases, leaving 16 bases between them. Germline V gene lookup returns CDR1 DFQATT and CDR2 SNEGSKA (reference sequence). This CDR3 has 13 amino acids. The CDR3 loop reads CSAPDPSRDGYTF. CDR3 nucleotide sequence: TGCAGTGCTCCCGACCCTTCCAGGGATGGCTACACCTTC.

V gene TRBV20-1 combines with J gene TRBJ2-7; possibly TRBD1 or TRBD2 for D (5 bases each). The germline CDR1 and CDR2 sequences are DFQATT and SNEGSKA (reference sequence). Trimming left V 3 bases short and J 3 bases short, with 15 bases between. The CDR3 covers 14 residues. The CDR3 spells CSARGRGEDYEQYF. In nucleotides, the CDR3 is TGCAGTGCTAGGGGACGGGGAGAGGACTACGAGCAGTACTTC.

This clonotype has a count of ten or more. For the CDR3, the DNA is TGTGCCAGCACCTCGCTCCAGAACACTGAAGCTTTCTTT. It encodes CASTSLQNTEAFF. The chain combines TRBV6-1 with TRBJ1-1; D ambiguous. Trimming took off 7 bases at V and 1 base at J, with 10 bases between the two ends. The CDR3 has 13 amino acids. The germline V gene encodes CDR1 MNHNS and CDR2 SASEGT.

The sample holds a few counts of this clonotype. The chain employs TRBV6-1 and TRBJ2-7, with D unclear. Trimming left V 7 bases short and J 0 bases short, with 10 bases between. Germline CDR1 is MNHNS and CDR2 is SASEGT. CDR3 length: 13 amino acids. This CDR3 reads CASTPRNSYEQYF. The CDR3 DNA reads as TGTGCCAGCACCCCCCGAAACTCCTACGAGCAGTACTTC.

The V call is TRBV3-1, the J call TRBJ1-2, with D hard to call. Germline CDR1 is LGHDT and CDR2 is YNNKEL (reference sequence). This CDR3 region has 12 residues. V was clipped by 1 base and J by 6 bases, with 6 bases between them. The CDR3 nucleotides read TGTGCCAGCAGCCAAGTTGCGCATGGCTACACCTTC. Its translation: CASSQVAHGYTF.

This clonotype was detected ten times or more. This chain connects TRBV12-3 or TRBV12-4 to TRBJ2-2; unclear D gene. V lost 3 bases and J lost 4, with 6 bases in between. This CDR3 contains 13 residues. This CDR3 reads CASSLPATGELFF. The CDR3 DNA sequence: TGTGCCAGCAGTTTGCCTGCCACCGGGGAGCTGTTTTTT.

This clonotype was seen more than once but under ten times. V gene TRBV6-1 combines with J gene TRBJ1-5; D not certain. CDR1 is MNHNS, CDR2 SASEGT, per germline. The CDR3 is made up of 13 amino acids. Trimming took off 6 bases at V and 0 bases at J, with 6 bases between the two ends. CDR3 nucleotide sequence: TGTGCCAGCAGACTTGCTAGCAATCAGCCCCAGCATTTT. Its protein product is CASRLASNQPQHF.

CDR3: CASSDRGRGYTEAFF. The CDR3 region has the DNA TGCGCCAGCAGCGATCGGGGAAGGGGGTACACTGAAGCTTTCTTT. The V call is TRBV5-1, the J call TRBJ1-1; D is possibly TRBD1 (6 bases). This CDR3 region has 15 residues. Germline CDR1 reads SGHRS; CDR2 reads YFSETQ. V was clipped by 4 bases and J by 3 bases, with 16 bases between them.

To note about this clonotype: A read error likely explains this, since a far larger clone differs by one base. V gene TRBV10-3 combines with J gene TRBJ2-7; D not resolved. CDR3 length: 13 amino acids. Trimming took off 6 bases at V and 2 bases at J, with 11 bases between the two ends. Looked up from germline, CDR1 is ENHRY and CDR2 is SYGVKD. The CDR3: CAISPAQTYEQYF. The CDR3 DNA reads as TGTGCCATCAGCCCTGCACAGACCTACGAGCAGTACTTC.

This clonotype showed up many times. This rearrangement joins TRBV27 to TRBJ2-3; 9 positions match TRBD1. Trimming took 0 bases from V and 3 from J; bases not matched to a gene: 10. CDR3 length: 18 residues. Germline values: CDR1 MNHEY, CDR2 SMNVEV (reference sequence). DNA of the CDR3: TGTGCCAGCAGTTTATCGTCCGGGACAGGGAGTTCGACAGATACGCAGTATTTT. Translating it yields CASSLSSGTGSSTDTQYF.

This clonotype was counted at least ten times. The genes are TRBV6-1 and TRBJ2-7; 7 bases map to TRBD1. The CDR3 has 14 amino acids. J lost 2 bases, V lost 6 bases, and 7 bases had no gene match. CDR1 is MNHNS and CDR2 is SASEGT in the germline V gene. CDR3 residues: CASRPRTGTYEQYF. DNA for the CDR3: TGTGCCAGCAGACCCAGGACAGGTACCTACGAGCAGTACTTC.

This chain uses TRBV4-1 with TRBJ2-7; no clear D. Germline CDR1 is MGHRA and CDR2 is YSYEKL. V was shortened by 4 bases and J by 5 bases, with 18 bases between the two germline ends. The CDR3 runs 15 residues. The CDR3 protein is CASSPYPRRIHEQYF. The CDR3 nucleotides read TGCGCCAGCAGCCCTTATCCGCGGCGTATCCACGAGCAGTACTTC.

This clonotype was detected ten times or more. The chain combines TRBV27 with TRBJ2-3, with 8 bases lining up with TRBD1. V was pared by 6 bases and J by 0 bases, with 8 bases of the junction left unmatched. Germline V CDR1 and CDR2: MNHEY, SMNVEV (reference sequence). CDR3 length: 16 residues. For the CDR3, the DNA is TGTGCCAGCAGGTTAGAGGGACAGGTTAGCACAGATACGCAGTATTTT. It specifies CASRLEGQVSTDTQYF.

This clonotype was observed at least ten times. The chain carries TRBV28 and TRBJ2-1; 9 bases are shared with TRBD2. Per the germline V gene, CDR1 is MDHEN and CDR2 is SYDVKM. Trimming cost V 9 bases and J 6 bases; bases outside gene matches: 9. The CDR3 has 14 residues. The CDR3 region is CASHAVAGANEQFF. The CDR3 DNA follows: TGTGCCAGTCATGCTGTAGCGGGGGCCAATGAGCAGTTCTTC.